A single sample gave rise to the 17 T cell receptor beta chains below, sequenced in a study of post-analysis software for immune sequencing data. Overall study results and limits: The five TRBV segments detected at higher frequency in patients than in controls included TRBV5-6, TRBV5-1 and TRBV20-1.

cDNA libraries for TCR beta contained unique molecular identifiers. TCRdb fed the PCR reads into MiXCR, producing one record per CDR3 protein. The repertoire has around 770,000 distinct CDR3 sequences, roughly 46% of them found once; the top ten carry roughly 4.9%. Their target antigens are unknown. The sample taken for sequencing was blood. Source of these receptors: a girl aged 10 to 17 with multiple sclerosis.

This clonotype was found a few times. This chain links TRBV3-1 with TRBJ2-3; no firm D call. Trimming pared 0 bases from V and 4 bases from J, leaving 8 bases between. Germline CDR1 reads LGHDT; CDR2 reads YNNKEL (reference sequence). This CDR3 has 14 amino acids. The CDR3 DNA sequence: TGTGCCAGCAGCCAAGATCCAGCCTCAGATACGCAGTATTTT. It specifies CASSQDPASDTQYF.

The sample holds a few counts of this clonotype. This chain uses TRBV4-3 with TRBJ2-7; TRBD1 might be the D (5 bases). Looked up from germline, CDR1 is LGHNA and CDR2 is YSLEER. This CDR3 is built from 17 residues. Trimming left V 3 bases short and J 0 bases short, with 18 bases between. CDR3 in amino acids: CASSQARTSGFSYEQYF. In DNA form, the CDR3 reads TGCGCCAGCAGCCAGGCTAGGACATCAGGCTTCTCCTACGAGCAGTACTTC.

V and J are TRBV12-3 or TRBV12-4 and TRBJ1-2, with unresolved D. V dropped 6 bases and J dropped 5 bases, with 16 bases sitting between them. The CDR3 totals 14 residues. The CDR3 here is CASSPRDFWYGYTF. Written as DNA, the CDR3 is TGTGCCAGCAGCCCCCGGGATTTTTGGTATGGCTACACCTTC.

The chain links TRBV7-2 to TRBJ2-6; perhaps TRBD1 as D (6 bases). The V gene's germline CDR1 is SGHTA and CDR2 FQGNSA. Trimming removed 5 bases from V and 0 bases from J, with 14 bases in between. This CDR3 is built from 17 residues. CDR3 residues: CASSDLGALSGANVLTF. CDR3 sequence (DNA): TGTGCCAGCAGCGATCTGGGGGCCCTCTCTGGGGCCAACGTCCTGACTTTC.

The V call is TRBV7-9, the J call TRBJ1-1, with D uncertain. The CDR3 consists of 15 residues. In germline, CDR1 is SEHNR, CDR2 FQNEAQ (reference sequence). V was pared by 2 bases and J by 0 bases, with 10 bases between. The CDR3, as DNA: TGTGCCAGCAGCTTACAGAATAGGGTGAACACTGAAGCTTTCTTT. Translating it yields CASSLQNRVNTEAFF.

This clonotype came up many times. This CDR3 is CASSSRTSGSTDTQYF. The DNA for the CDR3 is TGTGCCAGCAGCTCGCGGACTAGCGGGAGCACAGATACGCAGTATTTT. The chain combines TRBV7-3 with TRBJ2-3, with 11 bases matching TRBD2. CDR1 and CDR2 (germline): SGHTA, FQGTGA. The trim removed 4 bases at V and 0 bases at J, leaving 3 bases unmatched. This CDR3 spans 16 amino acids.

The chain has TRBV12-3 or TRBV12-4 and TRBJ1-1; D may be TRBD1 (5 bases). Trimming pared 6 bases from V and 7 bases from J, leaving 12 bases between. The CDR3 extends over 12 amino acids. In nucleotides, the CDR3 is TGTGCCAGCAGCTGGGGAAGGGGTGAAGCTTTCTTT. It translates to CASSWGRGEAFF.

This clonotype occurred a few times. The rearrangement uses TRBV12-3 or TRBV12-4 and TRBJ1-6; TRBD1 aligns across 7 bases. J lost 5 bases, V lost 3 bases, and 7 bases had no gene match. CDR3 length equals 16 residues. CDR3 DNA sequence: TGTGCCAGCAGTTTGGAAGGGGGCCGGGATAATTCACCCCTCCACTTT. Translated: CASSLEGGRDNSPLHF.

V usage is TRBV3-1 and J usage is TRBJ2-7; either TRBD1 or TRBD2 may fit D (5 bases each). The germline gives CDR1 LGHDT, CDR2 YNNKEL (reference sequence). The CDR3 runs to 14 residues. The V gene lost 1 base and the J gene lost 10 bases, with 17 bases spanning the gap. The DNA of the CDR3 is TGTGCCAGCAGCCAAGTTGGGACCCCTTCGGGCCAGTACTTC. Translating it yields CASSQVGTPSGQYF.

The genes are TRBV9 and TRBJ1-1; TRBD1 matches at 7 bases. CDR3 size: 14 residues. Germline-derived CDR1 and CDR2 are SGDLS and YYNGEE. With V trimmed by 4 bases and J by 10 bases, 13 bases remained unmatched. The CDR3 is CASSPYDRAVRAFF. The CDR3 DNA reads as TGTGCCAGCAGCCCATACGACAGGGCCGTTCGAGCTTTCTTT.

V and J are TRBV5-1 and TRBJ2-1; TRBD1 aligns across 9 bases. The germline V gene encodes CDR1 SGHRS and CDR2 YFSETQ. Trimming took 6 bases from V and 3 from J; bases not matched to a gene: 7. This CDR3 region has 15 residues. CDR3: CASTHRDRDYNEQFF. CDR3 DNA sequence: TGCGCCAGCACCCACCGGGACAGGGACTACAATGAGCAGTTCTTC.

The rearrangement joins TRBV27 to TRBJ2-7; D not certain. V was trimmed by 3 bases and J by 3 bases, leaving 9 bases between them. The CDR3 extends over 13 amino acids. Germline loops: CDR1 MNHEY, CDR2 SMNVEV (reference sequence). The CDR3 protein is CASSFHRDYEQYF. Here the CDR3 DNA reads TGTGCCAGCAGTTTTCACCGCGACTACGAGCAGTACTTC.

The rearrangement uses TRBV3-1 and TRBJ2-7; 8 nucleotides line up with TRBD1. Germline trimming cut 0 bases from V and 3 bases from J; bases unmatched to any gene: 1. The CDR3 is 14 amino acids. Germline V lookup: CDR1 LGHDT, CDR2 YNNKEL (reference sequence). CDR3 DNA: TGTGCCAGCAGCCAAGAGACAGGGGACTACGAGCAGTACTTC. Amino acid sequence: CASSQETGDYEQYF.

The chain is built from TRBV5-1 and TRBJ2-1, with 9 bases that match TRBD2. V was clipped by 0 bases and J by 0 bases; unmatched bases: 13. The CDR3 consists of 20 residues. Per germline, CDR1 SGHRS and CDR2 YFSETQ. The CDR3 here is CASSLVSPSGILRSYNEQFF. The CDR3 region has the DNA TGCGCCAGCAGCTTGGTATCCCCTAGCGGGATTCTTCGCTCCTACAATGAGCAGTTCTTC.

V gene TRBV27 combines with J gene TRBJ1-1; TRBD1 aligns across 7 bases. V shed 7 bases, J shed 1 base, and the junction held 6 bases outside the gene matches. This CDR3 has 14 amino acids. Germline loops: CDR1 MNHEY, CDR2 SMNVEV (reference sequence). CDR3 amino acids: CASTRGQANTEAFF. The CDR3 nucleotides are TGTGCCAGCACCCGTGGACAGGCGAACACTGAAGCTTTCTTT.

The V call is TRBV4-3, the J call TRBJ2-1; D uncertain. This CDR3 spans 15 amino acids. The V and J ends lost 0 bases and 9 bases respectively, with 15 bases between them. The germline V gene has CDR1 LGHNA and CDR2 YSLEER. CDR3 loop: CASSQDYRLGGEQFF. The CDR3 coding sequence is TGCGCCAGCAGCCAAGATTATAGGCTCGGCGGTGAGCAGTTCTTC.

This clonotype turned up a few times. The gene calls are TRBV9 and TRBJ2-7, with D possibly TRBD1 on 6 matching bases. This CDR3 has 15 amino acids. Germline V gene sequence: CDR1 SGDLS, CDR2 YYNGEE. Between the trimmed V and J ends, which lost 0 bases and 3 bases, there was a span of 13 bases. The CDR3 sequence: CASSVGPGANYEQYF. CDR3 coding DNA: TGTGCCAGCAGCGTAGGTCCAGGGGCTAACTACGAGCAGTACTTC.